This T cell receptor beta chain is drawn from a study of monozygotic twins with cystic fibrosis. V was pared by 5 bases and J by 4 bases, with 6 bases between. The germline V gene encodes CDR1 GTSNPN and CDR2 SVGIG (reference sequence). The length of the CDR3 is 12 residues. The protocol was immunoSEQ multiplex PCR, while the TCRdb copy is restricted to in-frame clones and leaves out a portion. This sample carries around 29,000 clones, around 81% of them seen once, and the ten largest clones take about 0.95%. Material for sequencing was blood. The chain has TRBV30 and TRBJ2-6; no firm D call. The origin of this receptor is a girl aged 2 to 10 with cystic fibrosis. CDR3 protein: CAWSSGANVLTF. In DNA form, the CDR3 reads TGTGCCTGGTCGTCGGGGGCCAACGTCCTGACTTTC.